This TCR beta chain was obtained from a study of blood T cell repertoires in COVID-19. Germline CDR1 reads SEHNR; CDR2 reads FQNEAQ (reference sequence). V shed 2 bases and J shed 9 bases, with 14 bases lying between them. This CDR3 comprises 13 residues. Original data processing: The authors estimated nucleated cell counts from reference gene primer amplification. The table came from immunoSEQ multiplex PCR; TCRdb's copy has only in-frame clones and leaves some out. The V and J calls and clone size are taken from that table; D and trimming were inferred from the DNA. The repertoire holds roughly 110,000 clones, with about 85% as singletons.

V is TRBV7-9 and J is TRBJ2-7; D not resolved. The TCR sequence derives from a man aged 35 to 55 with acute or convalescent COVID-19. Material for sequencing was peripheral blood. CDR3 bases: TGTGCCAGCAGCTTATCCCCTCACGAGCTGCAGTACTTC. Translated: CASSLSPHELQYF. The full variable domain, with the rest looked up from reference TRBV7-9 and TRBJ2-7, is DTGVSQNPRHKITKRGQNVTFRCDPISEHNRLYWYRQTLGQGPEFLTYFQNEAQLEKSRLLSDRFSAERPKGSFSTLEIQRTEQGDSAMYLCASSLSPHELQYFGPGTRLTVT.